Below, 16 T cell receptor beta chains from the same sample are listed, as sequenced in a study of spatial heterogeneity in lung cancer. TCRdb ran MiXCR on the 5' RACE reads and lists one entry per CDR3 protein. In the table there are about 38,000 distinct CDR3 sequences, less than 6.5% of which are singletons. Stated time point: sample taken at primary tumor resection. The source was PBMCs, collected at surgery. The receptors stem from a female donor with early-stage non-small cell lung cancer.

In this sample, this clonotype turned up many times. The V and J genes are TRBV4-2 and TRBJ2-1; the match to TRBD2 covers 7 bases. Germline V lookup: CDR1 LGHNA, CDR2 YNFKEQ. V was clipped by 5 bases and J by 4 bases; unmatched bases: 5. The CDR3 covers 14 residues. The CDR3 loop reads CASSSASGYNEQFF. As DNA, the CDR3 is TGTGCCAGCAGCAGCGCTAGCGGATACAATGAGCAGTTCTTC.

This clonotype occurred many times. V usage is TRBV9 and J usage is TRBJ2-7; D may correspond to TRBD1 or TRBD2 (6 bases each). The CDR3 is made up of 16 amino acids. Germline loops: CDR1 SGDLS, CDR2 YYNGEE. Deletions cut 4 bases from V and 4 bases from J, with 21 bases between. CDR3 in DNA: TGTGCCAGCAGCTCCCCCCCGGGGGCCGTTACTTACGAGCAGTACTTC. Translated: CASSSPPGAVTYEQYF.

This clonotype was observed at least ten times. This CDR3 is CASSEGQGITEAFF. CDR3 DNA: TGTGCCAGCAGTGAAGGACAGGGAATTACTGAAGCTTTCTTT. The gene calls are TRBV2 and TRBJ1-1; 7 bases match TRBD1. V shed 1 base and J 5 bases; nucleotides not matched to a gene: 4. CDR1 and CDR2 (germline): SNHLY, FYNNEI. The CDR3 is made up of 14 amino acids.

This clonotype occurred many times. The rearrangement joins TRBV5-1 to TRBJ2-3; possibly TRBD2 for D (5 bases). The V end lost 6 bases, the J end lost 2 bases, and 16 bases lay between the germline ends. This CDR3 is built from 15 residues. The germline V gene has CDR1 SGHRS and CDR2 YFSETQ. The CDR3 is CASTRTPGNTDTQYF. CDR3 coding DNA: TGCGCCAGCACTCGTACCCCCGGGAACACAGATACGCAGTATTTT. Supplemented by reference TRBV5-1 and TRBJ2-3, the full variable domain reads KAGVTQTPRYLIKTRGQQVTLSCSPISGHRSVSWYQQTPGQGLQFLFEYFSETQRNKGNFPGRFSGRQFSNSRSEMNVSTLELGDSALYLCASTRTPGNTDTQYFGPGTRLTVL.

A few counts support this clonotype. The chain combines TRBV28 with TRBJ2-1; D is unresolved. The V gene's germline CDR1 is MDHEN and CDR2 SYDVKM. Trimming shortened V by 2 bases and J by 5 bases, and 4 bases separated the two germline ends. CDR3 length equals 12 residues. Written as DNA, the CDR3 is TGTGCCAGCAGTTTAAATCACAATGAGCAGTTCTTC. Translated, it gives CASSLNHNEQFF.

This clonotype was observed a handful of times. This chain links TRBV18 with TRBJ1-1; tentatively, D is TRBD1 (5 bases). Germline CDR1 KGHSH, CDR2 LQKENI. The CDR3 length is 13 residues. Trimming stripped 2 bases from V and 4 bases from J, with 8 bases between. The CDR3 reads CASSPLRGTEAFF. CDR3 in DNA: TGTGCCAGCTCACCATTGAGGGGCACTGAAGCTTTCTTT. The variable domain in full, with the rest retrieved from reference TRBV18 and TRBJ1-1, is NAGVMQNPRHLVRRRGQEARLRCSPMKGHSHVYWYRQLPEEGLKFMVYLQKENIIDESGMPKERFSAEFPKEGPSILRIQQVVRGDSAAYFCASSPLRGTEAFFGQGTRLTVV.

Ten or more counts support this clonotype. The chain joins TRBV30 to TRBJ2-1; D may correspond to TRBD1 or TRBD2 (6 bases each). Per germline, CDR1 GTSNPN and CDR2 SVGIG (reference sequence). This CDR3 comprises 17 residues. V lost 1 base, J lost 0 bases, and 16 bases lay in between. The CDR3 loop reads CAWSGGLTSLSYNEQFF. The DNA of the CDR3 is TGTGCCTGGAGTGGGGGGCTAACTAGCCTCTCCTACAATGAGCAGTTCTTC. The variable domain in full, completed from reference TRBV30 and TRBJ2-1, reads SQTIHQWPATLVQPVGSPLSLECTVEGTSNPNLYWYRQAAGRGLQLLFYSVGIGQISSEVPQNLSASRPQDRQFILSSKKLLLSDSGFYLCAWSGGLTSLSYNEQFFGPGTRLTVL.

This clonotype was detected a few times. The J gene is TRBJ2-7, the V gene TRBV7-9; 8 nucleotides agree with TRBD1. The CDR3 sequence is 14 residues long. The trim removed 3 bases at V and 1 base at J, leaving 2 bases unmatched. CDR1 and CDR2 (germline): SEHNR, FQNEAQ (reference sequence). CDR3 residues: CASSFGTGSYEQYF. In DNA form, the CDR3 reads TGTGCCAGCAGCTTTGGGACAGGTTCCTACGAGCAGTACTTC.

The CDR3 loop is CASSYTRTSGETQYF. In DNA form, the CDR3 reads TGTGCCAGCAGTTACACCCGGACTAGCGGGGAGACCCAGTACTTC. The J gene is TRBJ2-5, the V gene TRBV6-5; 11 bases align to TRBD2. The CDR3 is 15 amino acids. Germline V gives CDR1 MNHEY, CDR2 SVGAGI. After removal of 2 bases from V and 5 bases from J, the junction contained 4 bases not matched to a gene.

This clonotype came up a few times. The V and J genes are TRBV28 and TRBJ1-5; a possible D gene is TRBD1 (5 bases). CDR1 is MDHEN, CDR2 SYDVKM, per germline. Trimming cost V 7 bases and J 5 bases, with 12 bases left between them. This CDR3 contains 13 residues. The CDR3 region is CASMRQGDQPQHF. DNA of the CDR3: TGTGCCAGCATGAGGCAGGGAGATCAGCCCCAGCATTTT. The full variable domain, in which reference TRBV28 and TRBJ1-5 provide the parts outside the CDR3, is DVKVTQSSRYLVKRTGEKVFLECVQDMDHENMFWYRQDPGLGLRLIYFSYDVKMKEKGDIPEGYSVSREKKERFSLILESASTNQTSMYLCASMRQGDQPQHFGDGTRLSIL.

This clonotype showed up many times. The chain has TRBV4-3 and TRBJ1-2, with D possibly being TRBD1 (6 bases). V was cut by 1 base and J by 8 bases, with 14 bases left in between. The CDR3 totals 14 residues. Germline V CDR1 and CDR2: LGHNA, YSLEER. Written as DNA, the CDR3 is TGCGCCAGCAGCCAAGTATTGGCAGGGGTCGGCTACACCTTC. Translating gives CASSQVLAGVGYTF.

This clonotype was picked up a small number of times. The chain is built from TRBV2 and TRBJ2-1, with 10 bases that match TRBD2. The J segment lost 5 bases and the V segment lost 6 bases, leaving 4 bases of the junction unmatched. This CDR3 has 14 residues. Germline V gives CDR1 SNHLY, CDR2 FYNNEI. The CDR3 here is CASRSSGGNNEQFF. The CDR3 bases are TGTGCCAGCAGATCTAGCGGGGGAAACAATGAGCAGTTCTTC.

This clonotype was seen at least ten times. The genes are TRBV20-1 and TRBJ2-3; 11 bases agree with TRBD2. CDR3 length: 14 residues. After removal of 1 base from V and 7 bases from J, the junction contained 4 bases not matched to a gene. Germline loops: CDR1 DFQATT, CDR2 SNEGSKA (reference sequence). The CDR3 region has the DNA TGCAGTGCTAGAGGGGGACTAGCGGTAAATACGCAGTATTTT. This translates into CSARGGLAVNTQYF.

DNA for the CDR3: TGCAGTGCTAGAGATCTATCTAGCTCGGGAGAGACCCAGTACTTC. This gives the protein CSARDLSSSGETQYF. The V and J genes are TRBV20-1 and TRBJ2-5; D is perhaps TRBD2 (5 bases). The CDR3 loop spans 15 amino acids. Germline loops: CDR1 DFQATT, CDR2 SNEGSKA (reference sequence). The V gene lost 0 bases and the J gene lost 4 bases, with 15 bases spanning the gap.

This clonotype was detected only a few times. V usage is TRBV9 and J usage is TRBJ2-3; 7 bases align to TRBD1. With 4 bases clipped from V and 2 bases from J, the junction kept 7 bases outside the gene matches. The CDR3 loop spans 15 amino acids. From germline, CDR1 is SGDLS and CDR2 YYNGEE. The CDR3 protein is CASSTRQGSTDTQYF. CDR3 nucleotide sequence: TGTGCCAGCAGCACCAGACAGGGTTCCACAGATACGCAGTATTTT. The full variable domain, rest sourced from reference TRBV9 and TRBJ2-3, is DSGVTQTPKHLITATGQRVTLRCSPRSGDLSVYWYQQSLDQGLQFLIQYYNGEERAKGNILERFSAQQFPDLHSELNLSSLELGDSALYFCASSTRQGSTDTQYFGPGTRLTVL.

The genes are TRBV24-1 and TRBJ1-1, with D perhaps TRBD1 (6 bases). CDR1 is KGHDR and CDR2 is SFDVKD in the germline V gene. The CDR3 spans 17 residues. Trimming pared 0 bases from V and 1 base from J, leaving 14 bases between. CDR3 region: CATSDLWTESPNTEAFF. The CDR3, as DNA: TGTGCCACCAGTGATTTGTGGACAGAGAGCCCGAACACTGAAGCTTTCTTT.